This entry lists 31 T cell receptor beta chains sequenced from one sample in a study of blood T cell repertoires in COVID-19. The protocol was immunoSEQ multiplex PCR, while the TCRdb copy is restricted to in-frame clones and leaves out a portion. The sample includes some 29,000 clones, 89% of them seen just once. The sequenced sample consisted of peripheral blood. The receptors originated from a human donor in a cohort sampled during active COVID-19.

The genes are TRBV19 and TRBJ2-5; no reliable D call. In germline, CDR1 is LNHDA, CDR2 SQIVND (reference sequence). This CDR3 spans 14 amino acids. The V and J ends lost 7 bases and 5 bases respectively, with 17 bases between them. The CDR3: CASTPSGAAETQYF. CDR3 sequence (DNA): TGTGCCAGTACTCCCTCCGGAGCCGCGGAGACCCAGTACTTC. The complete variable domain, with remaining parts taken from reference TRBV19 and TRBJ2-5, reads DGGITQSPKYLFRKEGQNVTLSCEQNLNHDAMYWYRQDPGQGLRLIYYSQIVNDFQKGDIAEGYSVSREKKESFPLTVTSAQKNPTAFYLCASTPSGAAETQYFGPGTRLLVL.

The chain has TRBV7-9 and TRBJ1-2; TRBD1 matches 7 bases. The germline CDR1 and CDR2 sequences are SEHNR and FQNEAQ (reference sequence). The CDR3 is made up of 16 amino acids. The V segment lost 5 bases and the J segment 0 bases; nucleotides outside the gene matches: 9. CDR3 protein: CASSPPARGANYGYTF. The CDR3 DNA is TGTGCCAGCAGCCCACCAGCCAGGGGGGCTAACTATGGCTACACCTTC.

This chain joins TRBV21-1 and TRBJ1-2; TRBD1 was called by the table and not checked on the DNA. TRBV21-1 counts as a pseudogene. This CDR3 region has 15 residues. The CDR3 nucleotides are TGTGCCAGCAGCAAAGGAGGGACACTTGACTATGGCTACACCTTC. Translated, it gives CASSKGGTLDYGYTF.

About this clone: An end of the junction differs from the germline gene, which may be a read error. The rearrangement uses TRBV9 and TRBJ2-2; D may be TRBD2 (5 bases). Germline V gene sequence: CDR1 SGDLS, CDR2 YYNGEE. There are 15 residues in the CDR3. The CDR3: CVSSVASGRGGELFF. The CDR3 nucleotides are TGTGTCAGCAGCGTAGCCTCGGGCCGGGGCGGGGAGCTGTTTTTT.

V gene TRBV4-3 combines with J gene TRBJ1-5, with D possibly being TRBD1 (5 bases). The CDR3 has 14 residues. Germline V CDR1 and CDR2: LGHNA, YSLEER. Trimming shortened V by 0 bases and J by 5 bases, and 8 bases separated the two germline ends. The CDR3 bases are TGCGCCAGCAGCCAAGATCACAGGCATCAGCCCCAGCATTTT. It is translated as CASSQDHRHQPQHF.

V is TRBV6-5 and J is TRBJ1-6, with D perhaps matching TRBD1 (6 bases). CDR1 is MNHEY and CDR2 is SVGAGI in the germline V gene. The CDR3 loop spans 13 amino acids. V gave up 11 bases and J gave up 7 bases, with 15 bases separating them. The CDR3 loop is CAGSGVSNSPLHF. The CDR3 coding sequence is TGTGCCGGATCAGGGGTATCGAATTCACCCCTCCACTTT.

The CDR3 loop is CASRPPSGVYEQYF. The CDR3 region has the DNA TGCGCCAGCAGGCCGCCAAGCGGGGTGTACGAGCAGTACTTC. V usage is TRBV5-1 and J usage is TRBJ2-7; TRBD2 agrees at 7 bases. Looked up from germline, CDR1 is SGHRS and CDR2 is YFSETQ. The CDR3 runs 14 residues. J was trimmed by 4 bases and V by 5 bases; bases with no gene match: 9.

This sequence joins TRBV29-1 and TRBJ1-2, with TRBD1 as a possible D gene (6 bases). The CDR3 totals 11 residues. Germline CDR1 and CDR2: SQVTM and ANQGSEA. V gave up 3 bases and J gave up 4 bases, with 6 bases separating them. DNA for the CDR3: TGCAGCGTTGAGACAGGCTATGGCTACACCTTC. It is translated as CSVETGYGYTF.

This clone was recorded only once. The genes are TRBV9 and TRBJ2-1, with 7 bases matching TRBD1. The CDR3 runs 14 residues. The ends lost 3 bases at V and 6 bases at J; junction bases unmatched: 6. The V gene's germline CDR1 is SGDLS and CDR2 YYNGEE. CDR3 coding DNA: TGTGCCAGCAGCGCCGGGACAGTTTTCAATGAGCAGTTCTTC. It translates to CASSAGTVFNEQFF. Looking up the rest from reference TRBV9 and TRBJ2-1 gives the full variable domain: DSGVTQTPKHLITATGQRVTLRCSPRSGDLSVYWYQQSLDQGLQFLIQYYNGEERAKGNILERFSAQQFPDLHSELNLSSLELGDSALYFCASSAGTVFNEQFFGPGTRLTVL.

This chain connects TRBV30 to TRBJ2-1; possibly TRBD2 for D (5 bases). The V end lost 2 bases, the J end lost 2 bases, and 16 bases lay between the germline ends. Germline V CDR1 and CDR2: GTSNPN, SVGIG (reference sequence). The CDR3 sequence is 16 residues long. CDR3 residues: CAWSLFPGIPYNEQFF. CDR3 in DNA: TGTGCCTGGAGTCTTTTTCCGGGGATCCCCTACAATGAGCAGTTCTTC.

The chain recombines TRBV11-2 with TRBJ1-4, with D unclear. Trimming took off 5 bases at V and 4 bases at J, with 17 bases between the two ends. Germline V CDR1 and CDR2: SGHAT, FQNNGV. There are 16 residues in the CDR3. The chain's CDR3 is CASSPILYRNNEKLFF. CDR3 DNA sequence: TGTGCCAGCAGCCCGATTTTGTACAGAAATAATGAAAAACTGTTTTTT. The complete variable domain, with remaining parts taken from reference TRBV11-2 and TRBJ1-4, reads EAGVAQSPRYKIIEKRQSVAFWCNPISGHATLYWYQQILGQGPKLLIQFQNNGVVDDSQLPKDRFSAERLKGVDSTLKIQPAKLEDSAVYLCASSPILYRNNEKLFFGSGTQLSVL.

The chain employs TRBV4-3 and TRBJ1-1; 7 nucleotides agree with TRBD1. Trimming removed 2 bases from V and 6 bases from J; junction bases left unmatched: 9. CDR1 and CDR2 from the germline V gene are LGHNA and YSLEER. This CDR3 contains 15 residues. CDR3 DNA: TGCGCCAGCAGCCAACACACAGGGGAAGGCTCTGAAGCTTTCTTT. Its translation: CASSQHTGEGSEAFF.

CDR3 loop: CASSRQSGTNTGELFF. The CDR3 nucleotides are TGTGCCAGCAGCCGACAGTCTGGGACTAACACCGGGGAGCTGTTTTTT. This sequence joins TRBV4-2 and TRBJ2-2; possible D gene TRBD2, 6 bases. Germline V gene sequence: CDR1 LGHNA, CDR2 YNFKEQ. V was trimmed by 4 bases and J by 2 bases, leaving 14 bases between them. The CDR3 spans 16 residues.

This clone was seen a handful of times. The V call is TRBV4-1, the J call TRBJ1-1; 9 bases agree with TRBD1. Germline V gene lookup returns CDR1 MGHRA and CDR2 YSYEKL. Trimming at V came to 2 bases and at J to 5 bases, leaving 6 bases not matched to a gene. CDR3 length: 15 residues. The CDR3 coding sequence is TGCGCCAGCAGCCAAACCGGGACAGGGACAACTGAAGCTTTCTTT. It codes for CASSQTGTGTTEAFF.

This chain connects TRBV29-1 to TRBJ1-1, with 10 bases aligning to TRBD1. Germline V gives CDR1 SQVTM, CDR2 ANQGSEA. This CDR3 contains 14 residues. The V and J ends lost 6 bases and 5 bases, in that order; junction bases with no gene match: 9. The CDR3 nucleotides read TGCAGCGTGACTATGACAGGGGGCTTGACTGAAGCTTTCTTT. Residues: CSVTMTGGLTEAFF.

The CDR3: CASRDNTNTEAFF. DNA for the CDR3: TGTGCCAGCAGAGACAACACGAACACTGAAGCTTTCTTT. The chain is built from TRBV28 and TRBJ1-1; D gene uncertain. There are 13 residues in the CDR3. Germline V gives CDR1 MDHEN, CDR2 SYDVKM. Trimming pared 6 bases from V and 1 base from J, leaving 9 bases between.

V usage is TRBV2 and J usage is TRBJ1-2; TRBD1 agrees at 12 bases. Trimming took 5 bases from V and 3 from J; bases not matched to a gene: 16. CDR1 is SNHLY, CDR2 FYNNEI, per germline. This CDR3 contains 19 residues. The CDR3 region has the DNA TGTGCCAGCAGTACAGCACTTCCGTCGGGACAGGGGGCTTACTATGGCTACACCTTC. It is translated as CASSTALPSGQGAYYGYTF.

V usage is TRBV6-5 and J usage is TRBJ1-5; D unclear. The ends were cut back, 7 bases at V and 3 bases at J, with 16 bases in the middle. CDR1 is MNHEY and CDR2 is SVGAGI in the germline V gene. The CDR3 spans 15 residues. The chain's CDR3 is CASTKPGFYNQPQHF. The DNA of the CDR3 is TGTGCCAGCACTAAACCCGGGTTCTACAATCAGCCCCAGCATTTT.

CDR3 in amino acids: CASSEVLTFRGAFF. The CDR3 coding sequence is TGTGCCAGCAGTGAAGTTCTGACGTTTAGGGGGGCTTTCTTT. This rearrangement joins TRBV2 to TRBJ1-1, with D maybe TRBD1 (6 bases). Germline lookup yields CDR1 SNHLY and CDR2 FYNNEI. The CDR3 covers 14 residues. The V gene lost 1 base and the J gene lost 11 bases, with 17 bases spanning the gap.

J is TRBJ1-1 and V is TRBV11-2, with 8 bases fitting TRBD1. The germline gives CDR1 SGHAT, CDR2 FQNNGV. V was pared by 2 bases and J by 5 bases, with 7 bases of the junction left unmatched. The CDR3 length is 15 residues. This CDR3 is CASSLTTDRETEAFF. The CDR3, as DNA: TGTGCCAGCAGCTTAACAACGGACAGGGAGACTGAAGCTTTCTTT.

The chain is built from TRBV6-5 and TRBJ1-4, with TRBD1 matching 8 bases. With V trimmed by 4 bases and J by 6 bases, 7 bases remained unmatched. The CDR3 runs 15 residues. Germline V CDR1 and CDR2: MNHEY, SVGAGI. CDR3 DNA sequence: TGTGCCAGCAGTTCCTCCCAGGGGGCGTATGAAAAACTGTTTTTT. Amino acids: CASSSSQGAYEKLFF.

V gene TRBV12-3 or TRBV12-4 combines with J gene TRBJ1-5; D remains ambiguous. This CDR3 contains 12 residues. V was cut by 6 bases and J by 15 bases, with 18 bases left in between. The CDR3 sequence is CASSSTPSGGHF. The CDR3 DNA is TGTGCCAGCAGCTCCACACCAAGTGGAGGGCATTTT.

This clone was recorded once. The genes are TRBV7-2 and TRBJ1-3, with D unresolved. The CDR3 covers 15 residues. CDR1 and CDR2 from the germline V gene are SGHTA and FQGNSA. V dropped 6 bases and J dropped 0 bases, with 12 bases sitting between them. The CDR3 here is CASSYTNPSGNTIYF. The CDR3 nucleotides read TGTGCCAGCAGTTACACAAATCCCTCTGGAAACACCATATATTTT.

V usage is TRBV30 and J usage is TRBJ2-3, with 7 bases matching TRBD2. V was clipped by 1 base and J by 8 bases; unmatched bases: 6. The V gene's germline CDR1 is GTSNPN and CDR2 SVGIG (reference sequence). CDR3 length: 13 residues. The CDR3, as DNA: TGTGCCTGGAGTGGAACAAAGCGGGGTACGCAGTATTTT. As protein: CAWSGTKRGTQYF.

CDR3 residues: CSGDRGVGTEAFF. The CDR3 DNA is TGCAGCGGTGACAGGGGGGTGGGCACTGAAGCTTTCTTT. The rearrangement joins TRBV29-1 to TRBJ1-1; TRBD1 matches at 9 bases. The CDR3 runs to 13 residues. CDR1 is SQVTM, CDR2 ANQGSEA, per germline. V lost 7 bases and J lost 4; bases outside the gene matches: 7. The whole variable domain, remainder taken from reference TRBV29-1 and TRBJ1-1, is SAVISQKPSRDICQRGTSLTIQCQVDSQVTMMFWYRQQPGQSLTLIATANQGSEATYESGFVIDKFPISRPNLTFSTLTVSNMSPEDSSIYLCSGDRGVGTEAFFGQGTRLTVV.

This sequence joins TRBV7-8 and TRBJ2-7; TRBD1 is a possible D gene (5 bases). The CDR3 is 16 amino acids. Germline CDR1 reads SGHVS; CDR2 reads FQNEAQ. Trimming removed 4 bases from V and 6 bases from J, with 22 bases in between. The CDR3 nucleotides read TGTGCCAGCAGCTCCCAGACCTCCATGACAGTAAGCGAGCAGTACTTC. Its translation is CASSSQTSMTVSEQYF. Drawing the rest from reference TRBV7-8 and TRBJ2-7, the complete variable domain is GAGVSQSPRYKVAKRGQDVALRCDPISGHVSLFWYQQALGQGPEFLTYFQNEAQLDKSGLPSDRFFAERPEGSVSTLKIQRTQQEDSAVYLCASSSQTSMTVSEQYFGPGTRLTVT.

This clone was seen more than once but under ten times. The chain is built from TRBV30 and TRBJ2-7; tentative D call: TRBD1 (5 bases). V lost 3 bases and J lost 4, with 13 bases in between. Per germline, CDR1 GTSNPN and CDR2 SVGIG (reference sequence). This CDR3 spans 13 amino acids. CDR3: CAWSRAKGYEQYF. The CDR3 nucleotides are TGTGCCTGGAGCAGGGCTAAAGGGTACGAGCAGTACTTC. Looking up the rest from reference TRBV30 and TRBJ2-7 gives the full variable domain: SQTIHQWPATLVQPVGSPLSLECTVEGTSNPNLYWYRQAAGRGLQLLFYSVGIGQISSEVPQNLSASRPQDRQFILSSKKLLLSDSGFYLCAWSRAKGYEQYFGPGTRLTVT.

The chain employs TRBV30 and TRBJ1-2; no clear D. The CDR3 loop spans 13 amino acids. CDR1 GTSNPN and CDR2 SVGIG come from the germline V gene (reference sequence). With 2 bases removed from V and 6 bases from J, the gap between germline ends came to 13 bases. CDR3 DNA sequence: TGTGCCTGGAGTCGGGGATGGGGAGATGGCTACACCTTC. Its protein product is CAWSRGWGDGYTF.

The chain carries TRBV19 and TRBJ2-1; 9 nucleotides match TRBD1. V lost 6 bases to trimming and J lost 7 bases; unmatched junction nucleotides: 10. The CDR3 contains 15 residues. Germline-derived CDR1 and CDR2 are LNHDA and SQIVND (reference sequence). CDR3 residues: CASRTTGTGINEQFF. DNA for the CDR3: TGTGCCAGTAGGACTACCGGGACAGGGATTAATGAGCAGTTCTTC.

This sequence joins TRBV12-3 or TRBV12-4 and TRBJ1-2, with 9 positions matching TRBD1. Unmatched junction bases numbered 5, after V lost 5 bases and J lost 7 bases. The CDR3 length is 13 residues. CDR3 amino acids: CASSPRTGVGYTF. CDR3 DNA: TGTGCCAGCAGTCCGAGGACAGGGGTTGGCTACACCTTC.

V and J are TRBV3-1 (or the pseudogene TRBV3-2) and TRBJ2-5, with 9 positions matching TRBD1. Germline assignment: CDR1 LGHDT and CDR2 YNNKEL (reference sequence). J gave up 5 bases and V 0 bases, and 7 bases lay outside the gene matches. The CDR3 has 16 residues. The CDR3 spells CASSQEEGQGWETQYF. CDR3 sequence (DNA): TGTGCCAGCAGCCAAGAGGAGGGACAGGGTTGGGAGACCCAGTACTTC.